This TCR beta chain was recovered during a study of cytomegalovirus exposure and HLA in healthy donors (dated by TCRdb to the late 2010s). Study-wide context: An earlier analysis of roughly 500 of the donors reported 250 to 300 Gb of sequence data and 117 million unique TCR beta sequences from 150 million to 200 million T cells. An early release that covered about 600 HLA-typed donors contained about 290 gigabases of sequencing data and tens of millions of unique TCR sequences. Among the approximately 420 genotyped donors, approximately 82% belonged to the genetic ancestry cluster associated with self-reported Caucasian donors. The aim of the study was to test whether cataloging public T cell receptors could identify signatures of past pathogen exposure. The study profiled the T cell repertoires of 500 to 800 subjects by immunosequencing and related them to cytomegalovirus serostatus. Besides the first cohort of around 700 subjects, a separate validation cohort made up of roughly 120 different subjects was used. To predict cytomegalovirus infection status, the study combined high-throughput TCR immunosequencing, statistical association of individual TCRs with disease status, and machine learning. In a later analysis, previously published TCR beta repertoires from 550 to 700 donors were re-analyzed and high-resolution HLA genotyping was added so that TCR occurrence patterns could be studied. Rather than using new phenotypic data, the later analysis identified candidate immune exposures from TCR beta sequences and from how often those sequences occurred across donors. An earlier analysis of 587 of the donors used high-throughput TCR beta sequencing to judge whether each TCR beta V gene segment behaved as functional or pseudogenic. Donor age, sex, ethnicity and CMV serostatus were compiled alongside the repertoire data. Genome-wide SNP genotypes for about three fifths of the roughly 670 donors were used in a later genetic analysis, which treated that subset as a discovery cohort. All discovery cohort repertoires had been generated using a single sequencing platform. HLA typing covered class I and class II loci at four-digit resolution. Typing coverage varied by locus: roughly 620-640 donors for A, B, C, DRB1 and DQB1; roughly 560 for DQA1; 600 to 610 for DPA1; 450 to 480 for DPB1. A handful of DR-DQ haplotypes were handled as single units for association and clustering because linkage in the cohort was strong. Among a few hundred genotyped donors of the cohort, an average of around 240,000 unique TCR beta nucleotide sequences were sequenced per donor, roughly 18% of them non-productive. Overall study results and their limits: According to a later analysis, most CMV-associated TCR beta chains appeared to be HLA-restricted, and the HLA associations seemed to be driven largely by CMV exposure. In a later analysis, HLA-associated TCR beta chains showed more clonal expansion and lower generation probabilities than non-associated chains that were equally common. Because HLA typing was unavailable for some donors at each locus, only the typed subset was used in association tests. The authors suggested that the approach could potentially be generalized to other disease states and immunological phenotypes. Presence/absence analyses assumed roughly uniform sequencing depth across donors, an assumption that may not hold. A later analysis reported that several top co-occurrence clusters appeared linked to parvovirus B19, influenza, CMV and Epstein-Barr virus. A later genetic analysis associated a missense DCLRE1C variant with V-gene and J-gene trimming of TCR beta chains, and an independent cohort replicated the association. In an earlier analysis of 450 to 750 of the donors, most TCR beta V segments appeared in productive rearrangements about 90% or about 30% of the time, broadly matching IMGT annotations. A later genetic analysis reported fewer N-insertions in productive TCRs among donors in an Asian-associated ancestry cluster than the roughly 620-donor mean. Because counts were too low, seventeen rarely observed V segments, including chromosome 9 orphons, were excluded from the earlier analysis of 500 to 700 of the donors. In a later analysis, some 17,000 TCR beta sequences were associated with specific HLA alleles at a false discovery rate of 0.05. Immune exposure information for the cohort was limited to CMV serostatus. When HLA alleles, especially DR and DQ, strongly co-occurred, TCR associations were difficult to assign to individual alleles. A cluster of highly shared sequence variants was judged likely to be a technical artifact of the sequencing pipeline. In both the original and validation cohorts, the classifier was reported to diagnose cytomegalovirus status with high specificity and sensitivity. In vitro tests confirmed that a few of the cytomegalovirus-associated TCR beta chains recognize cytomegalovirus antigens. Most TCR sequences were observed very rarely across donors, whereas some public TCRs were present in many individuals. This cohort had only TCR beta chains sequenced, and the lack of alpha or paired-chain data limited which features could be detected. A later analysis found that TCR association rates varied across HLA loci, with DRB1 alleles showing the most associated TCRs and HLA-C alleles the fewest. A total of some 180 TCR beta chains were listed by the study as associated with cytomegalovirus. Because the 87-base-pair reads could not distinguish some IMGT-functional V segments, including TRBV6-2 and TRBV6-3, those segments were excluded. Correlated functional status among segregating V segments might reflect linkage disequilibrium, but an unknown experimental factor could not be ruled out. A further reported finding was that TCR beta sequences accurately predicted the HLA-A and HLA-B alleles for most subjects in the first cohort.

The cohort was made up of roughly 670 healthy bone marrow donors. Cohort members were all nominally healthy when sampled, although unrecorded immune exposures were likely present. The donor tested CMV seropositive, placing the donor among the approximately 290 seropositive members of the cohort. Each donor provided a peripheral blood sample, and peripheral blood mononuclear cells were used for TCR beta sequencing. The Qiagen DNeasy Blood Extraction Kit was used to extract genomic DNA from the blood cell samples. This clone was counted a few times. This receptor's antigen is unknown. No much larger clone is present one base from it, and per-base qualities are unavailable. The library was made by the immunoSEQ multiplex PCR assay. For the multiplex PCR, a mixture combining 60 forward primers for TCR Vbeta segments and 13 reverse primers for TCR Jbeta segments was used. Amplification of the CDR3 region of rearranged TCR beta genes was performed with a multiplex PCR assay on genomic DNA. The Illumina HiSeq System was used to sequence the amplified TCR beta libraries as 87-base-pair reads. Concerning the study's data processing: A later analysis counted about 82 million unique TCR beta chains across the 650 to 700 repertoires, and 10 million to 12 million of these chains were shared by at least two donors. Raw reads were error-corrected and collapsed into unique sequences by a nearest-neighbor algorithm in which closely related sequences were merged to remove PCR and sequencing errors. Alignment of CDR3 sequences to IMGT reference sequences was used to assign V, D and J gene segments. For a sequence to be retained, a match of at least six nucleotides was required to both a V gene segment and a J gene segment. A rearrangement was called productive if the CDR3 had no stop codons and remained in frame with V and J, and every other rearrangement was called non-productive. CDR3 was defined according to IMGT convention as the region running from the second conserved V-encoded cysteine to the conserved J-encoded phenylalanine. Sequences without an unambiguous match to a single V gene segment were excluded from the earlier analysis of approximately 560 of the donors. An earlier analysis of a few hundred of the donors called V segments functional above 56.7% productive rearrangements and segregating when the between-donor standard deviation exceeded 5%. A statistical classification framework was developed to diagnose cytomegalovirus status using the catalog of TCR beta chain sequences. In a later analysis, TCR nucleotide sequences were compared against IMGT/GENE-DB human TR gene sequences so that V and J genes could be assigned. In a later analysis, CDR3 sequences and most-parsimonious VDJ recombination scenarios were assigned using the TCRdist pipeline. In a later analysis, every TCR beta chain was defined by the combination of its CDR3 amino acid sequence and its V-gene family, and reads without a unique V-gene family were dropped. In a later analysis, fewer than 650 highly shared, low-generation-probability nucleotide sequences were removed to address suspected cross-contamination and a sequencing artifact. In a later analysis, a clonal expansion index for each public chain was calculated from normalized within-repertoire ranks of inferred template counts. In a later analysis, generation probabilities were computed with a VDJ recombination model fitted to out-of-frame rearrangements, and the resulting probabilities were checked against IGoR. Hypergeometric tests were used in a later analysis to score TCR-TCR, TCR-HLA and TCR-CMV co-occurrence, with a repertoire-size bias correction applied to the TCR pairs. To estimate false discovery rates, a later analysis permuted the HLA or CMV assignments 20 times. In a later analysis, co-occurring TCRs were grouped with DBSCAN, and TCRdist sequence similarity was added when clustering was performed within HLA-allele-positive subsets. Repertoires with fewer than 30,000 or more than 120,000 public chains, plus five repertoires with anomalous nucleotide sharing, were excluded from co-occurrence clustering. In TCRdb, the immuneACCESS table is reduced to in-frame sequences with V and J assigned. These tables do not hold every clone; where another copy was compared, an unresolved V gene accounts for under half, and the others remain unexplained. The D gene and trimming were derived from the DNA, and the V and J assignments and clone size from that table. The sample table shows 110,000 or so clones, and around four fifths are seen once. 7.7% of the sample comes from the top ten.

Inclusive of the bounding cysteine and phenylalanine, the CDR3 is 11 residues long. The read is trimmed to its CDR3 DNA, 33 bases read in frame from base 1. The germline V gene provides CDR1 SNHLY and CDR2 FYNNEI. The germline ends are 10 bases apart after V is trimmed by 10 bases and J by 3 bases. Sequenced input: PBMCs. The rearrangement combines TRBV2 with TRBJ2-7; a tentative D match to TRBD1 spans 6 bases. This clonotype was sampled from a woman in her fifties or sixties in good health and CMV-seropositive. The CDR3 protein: CATLDSYEQYF. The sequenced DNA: TGTGCCACCTTGGACAGCTACGAGCAGTACTTC.